This note documents a single TCR beta chain sequence. This record comes from a study of control samples from healthy donors and cancer patients. Assay used: immunoSEQ multiplex PCR; TCRdb lists only in-frame clones, some missing. The table has about 85,000 clones, 85% to 90% seen once. Germline CDR1 reads ENHRY; CDR2 reads SYGVKD. Trimming cost V 11 bases and J 3 bases, with 13 bases left between them. CDR3 length equals 12 residues. The material sequenced was blood. The source of this sequence is a woman aged 55-70 years in good health. The rearrangement links TRBV10-3 to TRBJ2-5; D may be TRBD2 (6 bases). The CDR3 DNA reads TGTGCCTCGGGACTGGCAGAAGAGACCCAGTACTTC. This translates into CASGLAEETQYF.